The clone carrying this T cell receptor (beta chain) turned up a few times. These data originate in a study of response to subunit inactivated influenza vaccine. CDR3 size: 18 residues. V shed 5 bases and J shed 4 bases, with 21 bases lying between them. In germline, CDR1 is MDHEN, CDR2 SYDVKM. MiXCR was run by TCRdb on the RT-PCR reads, yielding one entry per CDR3 protein. This sample has about 160,000 distinct CDR3 sequences, with roughly a tenth found just once. Sequences were derived from non-naive T cells sorted from PBMCs, sampled 45 days after vaccination. The V call is TRBV28, the J call TRBJ1-6; D might be TRBD1 (5 bases). The sequence derives from a man between 50 and 59 years old who received an inactivated influenza vaccine. The CDR3 protein is CASSPHRRSRGYNSPLHF. Written as DNA, the CDR3 is TGTGCCAGCAGTCCCCATCGGAGGTCTAGGGGATATAATTCACCCCTCCACTTT.